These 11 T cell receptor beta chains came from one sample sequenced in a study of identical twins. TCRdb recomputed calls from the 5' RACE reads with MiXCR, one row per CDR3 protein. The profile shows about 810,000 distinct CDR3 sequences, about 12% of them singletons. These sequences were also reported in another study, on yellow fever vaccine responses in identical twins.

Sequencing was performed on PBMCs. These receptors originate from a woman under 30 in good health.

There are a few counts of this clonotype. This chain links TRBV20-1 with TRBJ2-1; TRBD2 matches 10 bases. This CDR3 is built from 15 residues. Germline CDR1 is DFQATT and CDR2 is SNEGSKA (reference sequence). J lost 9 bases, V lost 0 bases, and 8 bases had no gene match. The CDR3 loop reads CSARDIKRGGSEQFF. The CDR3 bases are TGCAGTGCTAGAGATATTAAGCGGGGGGGCAGTGAGCAGTTCTTC.

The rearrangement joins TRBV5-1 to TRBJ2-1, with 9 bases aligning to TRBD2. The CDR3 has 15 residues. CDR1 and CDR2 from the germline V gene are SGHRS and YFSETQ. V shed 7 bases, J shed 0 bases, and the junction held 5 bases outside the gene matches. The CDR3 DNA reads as TGCGCCAGCGCTAGCGGGGTCAGCTCCTACAATGAGCAGTTCTTC. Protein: CASASGVSSYNEQFF.

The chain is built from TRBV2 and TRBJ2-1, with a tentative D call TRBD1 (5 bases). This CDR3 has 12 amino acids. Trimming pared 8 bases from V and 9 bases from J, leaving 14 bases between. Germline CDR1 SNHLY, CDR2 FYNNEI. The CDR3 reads CASRTDMGEQFF. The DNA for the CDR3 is TGTGCCAGCCGAACGGACATGGGTGAGCAGTTCTTC.

Here the CDR3 DNA reads TGTGCCAGCACCCGACGGGCAGGGGAATGGGAGACCCAGTACTTC. The encoded protein is CASTRRAGEWETQYF. This rearrangement joins TRBV2 to TRBJ2-5; D perhaps matches TRBD1 (6 bases). CDR3 length: 15 amino acids. The V gene lost 7 bases and the J gene lost 5 bases, with 20 bases spanning the gap. Looked up from germline, CDR1 is SNHLY and CDR2 is FYNNEI. Based on the CDR3 plus reference TRBV2 and TRBJ2-5, the full variable domain is EPEVTQTPSHQVTQMGQEVILRCVPISNHLYFYWYRQILGQKVEFLVSFYNNEISEKSEIFDDQFSVERPDGSNFTLKIRSTKLEDSAMYFCASTRRAGEWETQYFGPGTRLLVL.

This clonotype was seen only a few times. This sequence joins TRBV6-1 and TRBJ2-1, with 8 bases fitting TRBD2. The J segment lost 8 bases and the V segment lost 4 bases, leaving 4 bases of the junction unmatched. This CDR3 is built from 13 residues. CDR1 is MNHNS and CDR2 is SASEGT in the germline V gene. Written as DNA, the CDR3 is TGTGCCAGCAGTGCCCCCGGGGGGGATGAGCAGTTCTTC. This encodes CASSAPGGDEQFF.

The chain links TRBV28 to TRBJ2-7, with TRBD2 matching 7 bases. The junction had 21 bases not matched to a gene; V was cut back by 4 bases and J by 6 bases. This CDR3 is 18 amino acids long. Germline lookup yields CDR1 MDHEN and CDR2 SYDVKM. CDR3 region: CASSSIRLGGRRSSEQYF. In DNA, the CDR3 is TGTGCCAGCAGTTCTATCCGTCTCGGCGGGAGAAGGTCGAGCGAGCAGTACTTC.

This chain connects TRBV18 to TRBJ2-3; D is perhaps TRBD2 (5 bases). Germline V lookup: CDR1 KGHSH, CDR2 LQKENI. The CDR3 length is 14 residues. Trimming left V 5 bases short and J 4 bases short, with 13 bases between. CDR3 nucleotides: TGTGCCAGCTCAGACACTAGTTCGGCAGATACGCAGTATTTT. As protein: CASSDTSSADTQYF.

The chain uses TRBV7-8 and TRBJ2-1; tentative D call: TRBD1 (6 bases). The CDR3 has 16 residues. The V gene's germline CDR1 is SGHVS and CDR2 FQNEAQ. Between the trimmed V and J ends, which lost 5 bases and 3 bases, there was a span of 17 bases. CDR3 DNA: TGTGCCAGCAGCCAAATGACGGGCAGGGGCTACAATGAGCAGTTCTTC. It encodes CASSQMTGRGYNEQFF.

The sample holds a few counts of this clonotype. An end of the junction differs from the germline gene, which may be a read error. The CDR3 sequence is CASSPRDRGGDEQFF. Here the CDR3 DNA reads TGTGCCAGCAGCCCCCGGGACAGGGGGGGCGATGAACAGTTCTTC. The chain has TRBV7-6 and TRBJ2-1; 11 bases agree with TRBD1. The length of the CDR3 is 15 residues. Germline CDR1 is SGHVS and CDR2 is FNYEAQ.

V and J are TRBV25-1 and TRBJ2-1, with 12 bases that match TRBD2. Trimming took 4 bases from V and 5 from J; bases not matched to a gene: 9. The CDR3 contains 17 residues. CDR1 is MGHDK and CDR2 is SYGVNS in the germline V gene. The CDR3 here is CASSALGLAGGNNEQFF. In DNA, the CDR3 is TGTGCCAGCAGTGCTCTGGGCCTAGCGGGGGGGAACAATGAGCAGTTCTTC.

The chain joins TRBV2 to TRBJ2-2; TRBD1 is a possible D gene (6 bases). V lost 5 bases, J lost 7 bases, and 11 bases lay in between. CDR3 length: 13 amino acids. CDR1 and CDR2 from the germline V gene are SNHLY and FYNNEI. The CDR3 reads CASSTQGIGELFF. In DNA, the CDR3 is TGTGCCAGCAGTACACAGGGTATCGGGGAGCTGTTTTTT.